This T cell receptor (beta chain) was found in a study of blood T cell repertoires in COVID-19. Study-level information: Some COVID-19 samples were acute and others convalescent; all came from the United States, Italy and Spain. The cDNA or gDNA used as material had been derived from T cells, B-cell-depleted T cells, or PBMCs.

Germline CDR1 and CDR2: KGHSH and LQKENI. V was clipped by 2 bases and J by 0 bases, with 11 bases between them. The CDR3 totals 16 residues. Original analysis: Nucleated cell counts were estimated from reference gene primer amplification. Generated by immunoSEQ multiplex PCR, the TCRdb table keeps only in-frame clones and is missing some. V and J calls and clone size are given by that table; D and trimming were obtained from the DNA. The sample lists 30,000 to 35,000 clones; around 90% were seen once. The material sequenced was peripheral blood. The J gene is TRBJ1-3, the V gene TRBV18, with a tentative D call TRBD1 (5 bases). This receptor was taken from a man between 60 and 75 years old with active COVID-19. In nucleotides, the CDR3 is TGTGCCAGCTCACCAGGAGGGGCGGCCTCTGGAAACACCATATATTTT. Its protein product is CASSPGGAASGNTIYF.